This T cell receptor beta chain was captured in a study of early T cells in non-severe SARS-CoV-2 infection. This clonotype was counted ten times or more. TCRdb reprocessed the 5' RACE reads with MiXCR, giving one entry per CDR3 protein. Among roughly 34,000 distinct CDR3 sequences listed, roughly 6% were seen once. Germline V CDR1 and CDR2: DFQATT, SNEGSKA (reference sequence). V shed 6 bases, J shed 4 bases, and the junction held 6 bases outside the gene matches. The CDR3 is made up of 12 amino acids. This clonotype was sampled from an adult who was a healthcare worker with PCR-confirmed SARS-CoV-2 infection or an uninfected control (not recorded which). This chain links TRBV20-1 with TRBJ2-7, with TRBD1 identical over 7 bases. Material for sequencing was whole blood. CDR3 sequence (DNA): TGCAGTGCAAAAGACAGGGAATACGAGCAGTACTTC. Translated, it gives CSAKDREYEQYF.